Listed below are T cell receptor beta chains from one sample, sequenced in a study of shared clonotypes between healthy human individuals. Profiled with immunoSEQ multiplex PCR; TCRdb holds only in-frame clones, not every one. The sample has approximately 810,000 clones; about 91% are singletons. Sequencing input: naive CD8+ T cells sorted from blood. The receptor set was obtained from a young man in good health. Each CDR3 is given with its conserved first and last residue. D genes are given only for firm matches. A clone size is listed for some rows: how often the clone was seen (once, few, many), or a class if it is expanded.

TRBV4-1,.,.,TRBJ2-3,CASSLRDQNIPYF,TGCGCCAGCAGCCTCCGGGACCAGAATATCCCGTATTTT
TRBV9,.,.,TRBJ2-7,CASSSSPGYEQYF,TGTGCCAGCAGCTCCTCCCCCGGCTACGAGCAGTACTTC
TRBV7-2,.,.,TRBJ2-7,CASSLVPNLYEQYF,TGTGCCAGCAGCTTAGTGCCTAACCTTTACGAGCAGTACTTC
TRBV4-1,.,.,TRBJ2-7,CASSQGAGSYEQYF,TGCGCCAGCAGCCAAGGGGCGGGATCCTACGAGCAGTACTTC
TRBV10-1,.,TRBD2,TRBJ2-1,CASSSLAGGGDEQFF,TGCGCCAGCAGCTCATTAGCGGGAGGGGGCGATGAGCAGTTCTTC
TRBV9,once,.,TRBJ2-7,CASSVGTMDAHEQYF,TGTGCCAGCAGCGTAGGAACGATGGACGCCCACGAGCAGTACTTC
TRBV19,.,TRBD1,TRBJ2-7,CASRDRGYEQYF,TGTGCCAGCCGGGACAGGGGTTACGAGCAGTACTTC
TRBV7-2,few,.,TRBJ1-2,CASSWTHYGYTF,TGTGCCAGCAGCTGGACACACTATGGCTACACCTTC
TRBV27,.,.,TRBJ2-3,CASSLRNFITDTQYF,TGTGCCAGCAGTCTCCGCAATTTTATCACAGATACGCAGTATTTT
TRBV6-4,.,TRBD2,TRBJ2-7,CATPLSTGGYEQYF,TGTGCCACCCCTCTGTCAACGGGAGGCTACGAGCAGTACTTC
TRBV2,.,TRBD2,TRBJ2-2,CATFFTSGGRPNTGELFF,TGTGCCACTTTCTTCACATCTGGCGGGAGGCCGAACACCGGGGAGCTGTTTTTT
TRBV7-9,.,TRBD2,TRBJ2-7,CASSRGTSGTYEQYF,TGTGCCAGCAGCCGAGGGACTAGCGGGACCTACGAGCAGTACTTC
TRBV29-1,once,.,TRBJ2-7,CSVVLKPYEQYF,TGCAGCGTTGTTCTAAAGCCCTACGAGCAGTACTTC
TRBV7-8,.,TRBD2,TRBJ2-4,CASSLARGSGRAPAKNIQYF,TGTGCCAGCAGCTTAGCGAGGGGTAGCGGGAGGGCCCCAGCCAAAAACATTCAGTACTTC
TRBV5-1,.,.,TRBJ2-6,CASSLDPPNWANVLTF,TGCGCCAGCAGCTTGGATCCGCCGAATTGGGCCAACGTCCTGACTTTC
TRBV18,.,TRBD1,TRBJ1-4,CASSLGTASNEKLFF,TGTGCCAGCTCACTTGGGACAGCCAGTAACGAAAAACTGTTTTTT
TRBV4-1,.,.,TRBJ2-7,CASSQAVMGYEQYF,TGCGCCAGCAGCCAAGCCGTGATGGGTTACGAGCAGTACTTC
TRBV5-6,.,.,TRBJ1-4,CASTLRGDSEKLFF,TGTGCCAGCACCCTGCGGGGGGATAGTGAAAAACTGTTTTTT
TRBV2,.,.,TRBJ2-1,CASNWVGSYNEQFF,TGTGCCAGCAACTGGGTCGGTTCCTACAATGAGCAGTTCTTC
TRBV9,.,TRBD1,TRBJ2-1,CASSPYPGTGADNEQFF,TGTGCCAGCAGCCCATATCCCGGGACAGGGGCCGACAATGAGCAGTTCTTC
TRBV21-1,.,.,TRBJ1-3,CASRSSTTRTKHHIF,TGTGCCAGCAGATCATCTACAACACGCACGAAACACCATATATTT
TRBV7-6,.,TRBD2,TRBJ2-3,CASSKLAGSTDTQYF,TGTGCCAGCAGCAAACTAGCGGGCAGCACAGATACGCAGTATTTT
TRBV14,.,.,TRBJ2-7,CASSQGLSQRDEQYF,TGTGCCAGCAGCCAAGGGCTATCACAGCGCGACGAGCAGTACTTC
TRBV7-9,.,.,TRBJ2-5,CASSPGVSGGTQYF,TGTGCCAGCAGCCCAGGGGTCTCTGGAGGGACCCAGTACTTC
TRBV29-1,.,TRBD2,TRBJ2-7,CSALGVSGKDEQYF,TGCAGCGCCCTTGGAGTTAGCGGGAAGGACGAGCAGTACTTC
TRBV28,.,TRBD2,TRBJ2-1,CASSLAGGLYNEQFF,TGTGCCAGCAGCTTAGCGGGAGGGCTCTACAATGAGCAGTTCTTC
TRBV6-5,.,TRBD2,TRBJ2-1,CASSSLAGVGNEQFF,TGTGCCAGCAGTAGCCTAGCGGGAGTCGGTAATGAGCAGTTCTTC
TRBV27,.,.,TRBJ2-7,CASSLVQAFGYEQYF,TGTGCCAGCAGTTTAGTCCAGGCCTTCGGCTACGAGCAGTACTTC
TRBV19,.,.,TRBJ1-1,CASSINLNTEAFF,TGTGCCAGTAGTATAAACTTGAACACTGAAGCTTTCTTT
TRBV5-1,.,.,TRBJ2-4,CASSLDGKNIQYF,TGCGCCAGCAGCTTAGACGGCAAAAACATTCAGTACTTC
TRBV4-1,.,.,TRBJ2-7,CASSQTGDSYEQYF,TGCGCCAGCAGCCAAACGGGGGACTCCTACGAGCAGTACTTC